This T cell receptor beta chain originates from a study of cytomegalovirus exposure and HLA in healthy donors. Study-level points and caveats: Researchers reported in a later analysis that a missense DCLRE1C variant was tied to TCR beta V- and J-gene trimming. Reports indicated that the classifier achieved high specificity and sensitivity in diagnosing cytomegalovirus status.

As to this clone: Its antigen is currently unknown.

It was with 60 Vbeta and 13 Jbeta primers that the PCR ran. The repertoire was sequenced with immunoSEQ multiplex PCR; TCRdb's copy has only in-frame clones and lacks some. The table has 75,000 to 95,000 clones, around 69% seen once. The CDR3 is made up of 16 amino acids. Germline V gene lookup returns CDR1 PRHDT and CDR2 FYEKMQ (reference sequence). Trimming removed 3 bases from V and 0 bases from J, with 12 bases in between. The sample taken for sequencing was PBMCs. V usage is TRBV13 and J usage is TRBJ1-3, with D perhaps matching TRBD1 (6 bases). The source of this sequence is a young man in good health and CMV-seronegative. The CDR3 DNA reads TGTGCCAGCAGCTTGGGAGGGGGTGGCTCTGGAAACACCATATATTTT. It is translated as CASSLGGGGSGNTIYF.